This entry lists 25 T cell receptor beta chains sequenced from one sample in a study of T-cell reconstitution after alpha-beta-depleted transplantation in children. Study-wide results and limits: From newly produced T cells came most of the T-cell counts and diversity one year after transplant.

These receptors have no identified antigens. It was with unique molecular identifiers that the TCRbeta library was prepared. TCRdb processed the PCR reads anew with MiXCR; each CDR3 protein has one entry. The sample consists of 250,000 to 300,000 distinct CDR3 sequences, less than 9.5% of them appearing once. Specimen: peripheral blood, collected 360 days after TCRalphabeta/CD19-depleted stem cell transplant. The receptors were gathered from a female patient aged 2 to 10 who had a stem cell transplant for Fanconi anemia, so the T cells may come from the graft donor.

This clonotype was detected many times. The chain employs TRBV2 and TRBJ2-5, with 14 positions matching TRBD2. Germline V gene lookup returns CDR1 SNHLY and CDR2 FYNNEI. Germline trimming cut 10 bases from V and 5 bases from J; bases unmatched to any gene: 6. CDR3 size: 14 residues. CDR3 sequence: CATRLAGGQETQYF. In DNA form, the CDR3 reads TGTGCCACGCGACTAGCGGGGGGGCAGGAGACCCAGTACTTC. The complete variable domain, with remaining parts taken from reference TRBV2 and TRBJ2-5, reads EPEVTQTPSHQVTQMGQEVILRCVPISNHLYFYWYRQILGQKVEFLVSFYNNEISEKSEIFDDQFSVERPDGSNFTLKIRSTKLEDSAMYFCATRLAGGQETQYFGPGTRLLVL.

The table lists this clonotype with many counts. The genes are TRBV11-2 and TRBJ1-2; 7 nucleotides agree with TRBD1. This CDR3 spans 18 amino acids. V was pared by 1 base and J by 8 bases, with 19 bases of the junction left unmatched. The germline V gene encodes CDR1 SGHAT and CDR2 FQNNGV. As DNA, the CDR3 is TGTGCCAGCAGCTTAGTTGGCGACAGGGTTTTCGGGTTCGGCGGCTACACCTTC. Residues: CASSLVGDRVFGFGGYTF.

This clonotype turned up a few times. This sequence joins TRBV19 and TRBJ1-4, with 8 bases that match TRBD1. Per germline, CDR1 LNHDA and CDR2 SQIVND (reference sequence). The junction had 14 bases not matched to a gene; V was cut back by 6 bases and J by 5 bases. The CDR3 has 17 residues. CDR3 in DNA: TGTGCCAGTAGGCGCCGACCGGGACAGGCTATGAATGAAAAACTGTTTTTT. Translating it yields CASRRRPGQAMNEKLFF.

This clonotype was seen more than once but under ten times. The V and J genes are TRBV12-3 or TRBV12-4 and TRBJ1-6; D possibly corresponds to TRBD1 (6 bases). Deletions cut 5 bases from V and 7 bases from J, with 12 bases between. CDR3 length: 14 amino acids. As DNA, the CDR3 is TGTGCCAGCAGTAAACAGGGCTGGAATTCACCCCTCCACTTT. Translating gives CASSKQGWNSPLHF.

This chain connects TRBV5-6 to TRBJ2-2; no definite D call. The germline CDR1 and CDR2 sequences are SGHDT and YYEEEE. There are 13 residues in the CDR3. Trimming pared 5 bases from V and 7 bases from J, leaving 12 bases between. The CDR3 spells CASSPRVGGELFF. The CDR3, as DNA: TGTGCCAGCAGTCCACGGGTGGGCGGGGAGCTGTTTTTT. Looking up the rest from reference TRBV5-6 and TRBJ2-2 gives the full variable domain: DAGVTQSPTHLIKTRGQQVTLRCSPKSGHDTVSWYQQALGQGPQFIFQYYEEEERQRGNFPDRFSGHQFPNYSSELNVNALLLGDSALYLCASSPRVGGELFFGEGSRLTVL.

This clonotype has at least ten counts. This rearrangement joins TRBV11-2 to TRBJ2-1; the D is unclear. V lost 1 base and J 4 bases, leaving 14 bases between the germline ends. This CDR3 has 16 amino acids. Germline V gene lookup returns CDR1 SGHAT and CDR2 FQNNGV. The CDR3 sequence is CASSLGTGTVYNEQFF. The CDR3 DNA reads TGTGCCAGCAGCTTAGGCACGGGCACCGTTTACAATGAGCAGTTCTTC.

This clonotype was observed at least ten times. The chain couples TRBV7-2 to TRBJ1-1; maybe TRBD1 (6 bases). Germline-derived CDR1 and CDR2 are SGHTA and FQGNSA. The CDR3 is 13 amino acids. V lost 8 bases and J lost 6, with 16 bases in between. CDR3 in amino acids: CASLLQGNSEAFF. As DNA, the CDR3 is TGTGCCAGCCTTCTACAGGGTAATTCTGAAGCTTTCTTT. Complete variable domain (other parts from reference TRBV7-2 and TRBJ1-1): GAGVSQSPSNKVTEKGKDVELRCDPISGHTALYWYRQSLGQGLEFLIYFQGNSAPDKSGLPSDRFSAERTGGSVSTLTIQRTQQEDSAVYLCASLLQGNSEAFFGQGTRLTVV.

Ten or more counts support this clonotype. The CDR3 DNA sequence: TGCAGCGTTGGGGACAGGGTGGACGTCGAGCAGTACTTC. Translated: CSVGDRVDVEQYF. The V gene is TRBV29-1, the J gene TRBJ2-7; 9 bases are shared with TRBD1. The CDR3 loop spans 13 amino acids. The V gene's germline CDR1 is SQVTM and CDR2 ANQGSEA. V lost 4 bases and J lost 6; bases outside the gene matches: 7.

The chain links TRBV18 to TRBJ1-3, with D hard to call. This CDR3 has 13 residues. V lost 6 bases and J lost 7, with 13 bases in between. Germline V gene lookup returns CDR1 KGHSH and CDR2 LQKENI. CDR3: CASSTTGRNTIYF. The CDR3 DNA sequence: TGTGCCAGCTCTACCACGGGGAGGAACACCATATATTTT.

The table lists this clonotype with many counts. The V gene is TRBV11-1, the J gene TRBJ2-5; D not certain. The germline V and J ends were trimmed by 7 bases and 2 bases, with 11 bases remaining between them. CDR1 SGHAT and CDR2 FQDESV come from the germline V gene (reference sequence). There are 13 residues in the CDR3. The CDR3 nucleotides are TGTGCCAGCAATACGGAAGCTCAAGAGACCCAGTACTTC. This codes for CASNTEAQETQYF.

Ten or more counts support this clonotype. This sequence joins TRBV2 and TRBJ2-1, with TRBD2 matching over 8 bases. Germline CDR1 is SNHLY and CDR2 is FYNNEI. CDR3 length equals 13 residues. The V segment lost 6 bases and the J segment 9 bases; nucleotides outside the gene matches: 7. The CDR3 sequence is CASSRGLDVEQFF. Here the CDR3 DNA reads TGTGCCAGCAGCAGGGGACTAGATGTTGAGCAGTTCTTC.

The chain carries TRBV7-9 and TRBJ1-2; D might be TRBD1 (5 bases). Trimming pared 5 bases from V and 6 bases from J, leaving 16 bases between. The CDR3 runs to 14 residues. Germline V lookup: CDR1 SEHNR, CDR2 FQNEAQ (reference sequence). CDR3 region: CASSAAGGGDGYTF. The CDR3 coding sequence is TGTGCCAGCAGCGCCGCGGGGGGTGGGGATGGCTACACCTTC.

This clonotype has more than one count but fewer than ten. This chain uses TRBV5-4 with TRBJ2-2; D is undetermined. With 0 bases removed from V and 3 bases from J, the gap between germline ends came to 6 bases. In germline, CDR1 is SGHNT, CDR2 YYREEE (reference sequence). This CDR3 has 14 residues. CDR3 sequence (DNA): TGTGCCAGCAGCTTGGCTCCATACACCGGGGAGCTGTTTTTT. It yields the protein CASSLAPYTGELFF.

The chain carries TRBV20-1 and TRBJ2-7; D may be TRBD2 (5 bases). The CDR3 loop spans 12 amino acids. V was pared by 2 bases and J by 1 base, with 6 bases between. Looked up from germline, CDR1 is DFQATT and CDR2 is SNEGSKA (reference sequence). The CDR3 DNA is TGCAGTGCTAGACGGGGTTCCTACGAGCAGTACTTC. Residues: CSARRGSYEQYF.

This clonotype was counted only a few times. The V call is TRBV6-1, the J call TRBJ1-3; D possibly corresponds to TRBD1 (5 bases). Germline CDR1 is MNHNS and CDR2 is SASEGT. The ends were cut back, 6 bases at V and 2 bases at J, with 17 bases in the middle. The CDR3 has 16 amino acids. Written as DNA, the CDR3 is TGTGCCAGCAGCCGGGGCTCCATACTTACTGGAAACACCATATATTTT. This gives the protein CASSRGSILTGNTIYF.

This chain links TRBV20-1 with TRBJ1-1, with 7 nucleotides matching TRBD1. Germline trimming cut 1 base from V and 1 base from J; bases unmatched to any gene: 3. Germline V gene sequence: CDR1 DFQATT, CDR2 SNEGSKA (reference sequence). This CDR3 region has 14 residues. The CDR3 DNA reads as TGCAGTGCTAGAGCAGGGGGGAGGAACACTGAAGCTTTCTTT. This translates into CSARAGGRNTEAFF.

In nucleotides, the CDR3 is TGTGCCAGCAAGAGACAGTTTAACTATGGCTACACCTTC. Translated, it gives CASKRQFNYGYTF. The V and J genes are TRBV7-2 and TRBJ1-2; D is perhaps TRBD1 (5 bases). This CDR3 region has 13 residues. Germline lookup yields CDR1 SGHTA and CDR2 FQGNSA. The V end was cut by 7 bases, the J end by 1 base, with 10 bases between. Variable domain in full (rest from reference TRBV7-2 and TRBJ1-2): GAGVSQSPSNKVTEKGKDVELRCDPISGHTALYWYRQSLGQGLEFLIYFQGNSAPDKSGLPSDRFSAERTGGSVSTLTIQRTQQEDSAVYLCASKRQFNYGYTFGSGTRLTVV.

The rearrangement uses TRBV4-3 and TRBJ2-7; 9 positions match TRBD1. This CDR3 is built from 19 residues. Per the germline V gene, CDR1 is LGHNA and CDR2 is YSLEER. The CDR3 reads CASSQARQGVFGSSYKQYV. The CDR3 coding sequence is TGCGCCAGCAGCCAAGCCAGACAGGGGGTCTTCGGGAGCTCCTACAAGCAGTACGTC.

This clonotype was seen at least ten times. This rearrangement joins TRBV11-1 to TRBJ2-1; the D is unclear. This CDR3 spans 13 amino acids. Trimming left V 1 base short and J 6 bases short, with 7 bases between. The germline CDR1 and CDR2 sequences are SGHAT and FQDESV (reference sequence). The CDR3 nucleotides read TGTGCCAGCAGCTTAGTACTGTCCAATGAGCAGTTCTTC. Translating gives CASSLVLSNEQFF.

This clonotype was picked up many times. This chain links TRBV4-3 with TRBJ1-1; perhaps TRBD1 as D (6 bases). The germline V gene encodes CDR1 LGHNA and CDR2 YSLEER. Deletions cut 1 base from V and 7 bases from J, with 13 bases between. There are 14 residues in the CDR3. CDR3 amino acids: CASSQGTGRVEAFF. In nucleotides, the CDR3 is TGCGCCAGCAGCCAAGGAACAGGGAGGGTTGAAGCTTTCTTT.

This clonotype was seen ten or more times. This chain connects TRBV7-9 to TRBJ2-7, with 7 bases that match TRBD1. CDR1 SEHNR and CDR2 FQNEAQ come from the germline V gene (reference sequence). Trimming cost V 5 bases and J 8 bases; bases outside gene matches: 6. The CDR3 is 12 amino acids. CDR3 loop: CASSLRTGKQYV. CDR3 sequence (DNA): TGTGCCAGCAGCCTCAGGACAGGAAAGCAGTACGTC.

Many counts were recorded for this clonotype. The chain uses TRBV5-1 and TRBJ1-1; a weak D match, TRBD1 (5 bases). CDR3 length equals 15 residues. Trimming took 0 bases from V and 5 from J, leaving 14 bases between them. Germline CDR1 reads SGHRS; CDR2 reads YFSETQ. CDR3 bases: TGCGCCAGCAGCTTGGCCGCGTCCAGGGTGACTGAAGCTTTCTTT. This sequence encodes CASSLAASRVTEAFF.

At least ten counts were recorded for this clonotype. The gene calls are TRBV12-3 or TRBV12-4 and TRBJ2-5; no firm D call. This CDR3 contains 14 residues. The germline V and J ends were trimmed by 3 bases and 3 bases, with 11 bases remaining between them. CDR3 DNA sequence: TGTGCCAGCAGTTTGTGGGGTAGAGAAGAGACCCAGTACTTC. Encoded protein: CASSLWGREETQYF.

This clonotype was recorded many times. The gene calls are TRBV7-3 and TRBJ2-3, with 7 bases identical to TRBD2. There are 14 residues in the CDR3. Germline values: CDR1 SGHTA, CDR2 FQGTGA. V shed 5 bases and J 2 bases; nucleotides not matched to a gene: 4. The CDR3 spells CASSPSGDTDTQYF. As DNA, the CDR3 is TGTGCCAGCAGCCCGAGCGGGGACACAGATACGCAGTATTTT.

This clonotype was recorded a few times. The V call is TRBV2, the J call TRBJ2-3; either TRBD1 or TRBD2 may supply D (5 bases each). The ends were cut back, 2 bases at V and 6 bases at J, with 18 bases in the middle. The CDR3 runs to 16 residues. The V gene's germline CDR1 is SNHLY and CDR2 FYNNEI. The CDR3 reads CASSEFLRWDGDTQYF. The CDR3 DNA sequence: TGTGCCAGCAGTGAATTCCTGCGTTGGGACGGGGATACGCAGTATTTT. Variable domain in full (rest from reference TRBV2 and TRBJ2-3): EPEVTQTPSHQVTQMGQEVILRCVPISNHLYFYWYRQILGQKVEFLVSFYNNEISEKSEIFDDQFSVERPDGSNFTLKIRSTKLEDSAMYFCASSEFLRWDGDTQYFGPGTRLTVL.